This entry features one T cell receptor beta chain sequence. This sample is drawn from a study of blood T cell repertoires in COVID-19. Study overall: Italy, Spain and the United States were the sources of the convalescent and acute COVID-19 samples.

Profiling relied on immunoSEQ multiplex PCR, and the TCRdb table lists in-frame clones only, not all of them. The repertoire holds roughly 34,000 clones, with roughly 89% as singletons. Germline-derived CDR1 and CDR2 are LNHDA and SQIVND (reference sequence). The CDR3 is 15 amino acids. V shed 10 bases and J 1 base; nucleotides not matched to a gene: 11. Sequenced sample: peripheral blood. The chain has TRBV19 and TRBJ2-7, with 9 bases that match TRBD1. The receptor was isolated from a man aged 60 to 69 with active COVID-19. The chain's CDR3 is CATAHFGTGSYEQYF. CDR3 in DNA: TGTGCCACCGCCCATTTCGGGACAGGGTCCTACGAGCAGTACTTC.